This T cell receptor beta chain derives from a study of T cell clonotyping in hematopoietic cell transplantation. General study findings and limits: Graft donor and pretransplant recipient Inverse Simpson Index values predicted broader posttransplant TCR diversity.

As concerns this clone: No antigen is known for it.

TCRdb's table, derived via immunoSEQ multiplex PCR, lists solely in-frame clones and lacks some. The sample lists 9,500 to 13,000 clones, approximately 89% seen once, with less than 20% in the top ten. Per germline, CDR1 MNHEY and CDR2 SMNVEV (reference sequence). The V and J ends lost 6 bases and 2 bases, in that order; junction bases with no gene match: 4. The CDR3 is 14 residues long. The chain combines TRBV27 with TRBJ2-1, with 7 positions matching TRBD2. Sequencing was performed on PBMCs, taken 100 days after allogeneic stem cell transplant. This clonotype was sampled from a female patient in her 60s who had an allogeneic stem cell transplant from an unrelated donor, so the T cells may come from the graft donor. Some clones in this sample may be carry-over from other donors' samples. In DNA form, the CDR3 reads TGTGCCAGCAGCCTGGCGGGGGCCTACAATGAGCAGTTCTTC. Protein: CASSLAGAYNEQFF.